The 2 T cell receptor beta chains in this list originate from one sample, sequenced in a study of identifying expanded T cells in peripheral blood. Method: immunoSEQ multiplex PCR; TCRdb's copy keeps in-frame clones and lacks some. The table lists 100,000 to 150,000 clones, roughly 80% of them singletons. Sequencing input: blood. Receptors originate from a person aged 18 to 70 in good health.

A few counts support this clone. The rearrangement links TRBV30 to TRBJ1-1, with unresolved D. The CDR3 sequence is 13 residues long. From germline, CDR1 is GTSNPN and CDR2 SVGIG (reference sequence). The V and J ends lost 5 bases and 0 bases respectively, with 10 bases between them. The CDR3 coding sequence is TGTGCCTGGGGGAGGGTCATGAACACTGAAGCTTTCTTT. Residues: CAWGRVMNTEAFF. The full variable domain, its missing parts supplied by reference TRBV30 and TRBJ1-1, is SQTIHQWPATLVQPVGSPLSLECTVEGTSNPNLYWYRQAAGRGLQLLFYSVGIGQISSEVPQNLSASRPQDRQFILSSKKLLLSDSGFYLCAWGRVMNTEAFFGQGTRLTVV.

The CDR3 protein is CASSLIARLLGNYGYTF. The CDR3 bases are TGTGCCAGCAGCTTAATAGCTCGCTTACTGGGAAACTATGGCTACACCTTC. The gene calls are TRBV7-9 and TRBJ1-2, with D unresolved. Looked up from germline, CDR1 is SEHNR and CDR2 is FQNEAQ (reference sequence). V lost 2 bases to trimming and J lost 2 bases, with 18 bases between them. CDR3 length equals 17 residues.